A single sample is the source of the 6 T cell receptor beta chains below, sequenced in a study of STAT5B mutations in CD4+ large granular lymphocyte leukemia. Only in-frame clones appear in the TCRdb table, and some are missing; sequencing was by immunoSEQ multiplex PCR. The sample gives roughly 32,000 clones, less than 90% of which show up once; around 0.41% is in the top ten. Material for sequencing was CD4+ T cells from blood buffy coats. The receptors come from a human donor in good health.

The rearrangement joins TRBV2 to TRBJ1-1; TRBD1 might be the D (6 bases). The V gene's germline CDR1 is SNHLY and CDR2 FYNNEI. The CDR3 totals 14 residues. The V and J ends lost 1 base and 4 bases respectively, with 10 bases between them. Here the CDR3 reads CASSEEWGATEAFF. For the CDR3, the DNA is TGTGCCAGCAGTGAAGAGTGGGGGGCCACTGAAGCTTTCTTT. The whole variable domain, remainder taken from reference TRBV2 and TRBJ1-1, is EPEVTQTPSHQVTQMGQEVILRCVPISNHLYFYWYRQILGQKVEFLVSFYNNEISEKSEIFDDQFSVERPDGSNFTLKIRSTKLEDSAMYFCASSEEWGATEAFFGQGTRLTVV.

J is TRBJ1-5 and V is TRBV7-9; weak D call: TRBD1 (5 bases). Germline assignment: CDR1 SEHNR and CDR2 FQNEAQ (reference sequence). Trimming cost V 4 bases and J 2 bases, with 15 bases left between them. The CDR3 spans 16 residues. CDR3 sequence (DNA): TGTGCCAGCAGCTCTCAGCGGGGAGGGGGCAATCAGCCCCAGCATTTT. Its protein product is CASSSQRGGGNQPQHF.

The chain recombines TRBV28 with TRBJ1-5, with no clear D. The V gene's germline CDR1 is MDHEN and CDR2 SYDVKM. The CDR3 is made up of 13 amino acids. The V gene lost 6 bases and the J gene lost 7 bases, with 13 bases spanning the gap. The CDR3 spells CASSLDGEQPQHF. The CDR3 region has the DNA TGTGCCAGCAGCTTAGACGGTGAGCAGCCCCAGCATTTT. Together with reference TRBV28 and TRBJ1-5, the CDR3 gives the full variable domain: DVKVTQSSRYLVKRTGEKVFLECVQDMDHENMFWYRQDPGLGLRLIYFSYDVKMKEKGDIPEGYSVSREKKERFSLILESASTNQTSMYLCASSLDGEQPQHFGDGTRLSIL.

The J gene is TRBJ2-7, the V gene TRBV27; 11 nucleotides align to TRBD2. The CDR3 sequence is 17 residues long. Trimming cost V 2 bases and J 0 bases; bases outside gene matches: 6. Germline CDR1 MNHEY, CDR2 SMNVEV (reference sequence). CDR3 sequence: CASSLGVGLAASYEQYF. CDR3 sequence (DNA): TGTGCCAGCAGTTTAGGTGTGGGACTAGCGGCCTCCTACGAGCAGTACTTC.

This chain joins TRBV29-1 and TRBJ2-3, with D possibly matching TRBD1 (6 bases). CDR3 size: 13 residues. Trimming shortened V by 3 bases and J by 1 base, and 8 bases separated the two germline ends. The germline V gene encodes CDR1 SQVTM and CDR2 ANQGSEA. CDR3 DNA sequence: TGCAGCGTTGACAGGGGAGGCACAGATACGCAGTATTTT. Its protein product is CSVDRGGTDTQYF.

The chain couples TRBV6-1 to TRBJ2-5; possibly TRBD1 or TRBD2 for D (6 bases each). With the DNA end fitting TRBJ2-7 better, the J assignment may be wrong. Germline values: CDR1 MNHNS, CDR2 SASEGT. This CDR3 spans 15 amino acids. The CDR3 DNA reads TGTGCCAGCAGTGAAAGGGGGGTGTCCGTCGACGAGCAGTACTTC. This gives the protein CASSERGVSVDEQYF.